This TCR beta chain was found in a study of beta chain features in type 1 diabetes. CD45RO/CCR7/CD25/CD127/CD95/CD27 separated CD4+ naive, central memory, regulatory and stem cell-like memory cells by sorting. This CDR3 has 15 amino acids. The V end was cut by 1 base, the J end by 0 bases, with 8 bases between. Germline V gene data show CDR1 as SGHDT and CDR2 as YYEEEE. The study reverse transcribed the entire isolated RNA, so it sequenced expressed TCRB transcripts. TCRdb's table, derived via immunoSEQ multiplex PCR, lists solely in-frame clones and lacks some. Seen here are under 550,000 clones, over 10% observed once, and the top ten hold 0.046%.

Specimen: naive CD4+ T cells from blood. The sequence was obtained from a young woman in good health. The chain is built from TRBV5-6 and TRBJ1-5; the D is unclear. CDR3 sequence (DNA): TGTGCCAGCAGCTTGCTCGGAGATAGCAATCAGCCCCAGCATTTT. Its protein is CASSLLGDSNQPQHF.